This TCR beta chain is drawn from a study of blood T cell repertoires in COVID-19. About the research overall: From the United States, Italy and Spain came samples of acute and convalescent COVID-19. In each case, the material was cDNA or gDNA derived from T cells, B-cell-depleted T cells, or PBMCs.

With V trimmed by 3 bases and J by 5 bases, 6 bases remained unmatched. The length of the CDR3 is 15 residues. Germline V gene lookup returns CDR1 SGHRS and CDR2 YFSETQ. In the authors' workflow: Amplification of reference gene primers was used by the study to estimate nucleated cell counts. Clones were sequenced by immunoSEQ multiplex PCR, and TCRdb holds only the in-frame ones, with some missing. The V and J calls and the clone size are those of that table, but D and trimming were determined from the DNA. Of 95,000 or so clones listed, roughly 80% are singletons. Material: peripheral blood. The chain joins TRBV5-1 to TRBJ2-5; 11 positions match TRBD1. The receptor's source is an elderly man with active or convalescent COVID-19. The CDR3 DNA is TGCGCCAGCAGCTCCGGACAGGGGGCTCTGGAGACCCAGTACTTC. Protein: CASSSGQGALETQYF.